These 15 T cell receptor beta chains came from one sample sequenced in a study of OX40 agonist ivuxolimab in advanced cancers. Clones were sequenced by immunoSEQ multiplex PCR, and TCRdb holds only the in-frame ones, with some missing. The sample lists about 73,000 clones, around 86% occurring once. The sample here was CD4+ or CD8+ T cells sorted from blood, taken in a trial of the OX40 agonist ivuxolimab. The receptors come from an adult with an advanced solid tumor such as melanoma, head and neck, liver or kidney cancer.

This chain's CDR3 is CASSQDSRAEQYF. DNA of the CDR3: TGCGCCAGCAGCCAAGATTCCAGGGCCGAGCAGTACTTC. The gene calls are TRBV4-3 and TRBJ2-7; maybe TRBD1 (5 bases). The CDR3 length is 13 residues. The V end lost 0 bases, the J end lost 6 bases, and 9 bases lay between the germline ends. CDR1 LGHNA and CDR2 YSLEER come from the germline V gene.

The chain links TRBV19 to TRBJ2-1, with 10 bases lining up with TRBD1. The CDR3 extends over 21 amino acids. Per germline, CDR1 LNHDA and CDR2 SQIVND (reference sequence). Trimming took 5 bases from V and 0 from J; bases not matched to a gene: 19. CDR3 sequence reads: CASSLRTGGVASESSYNEQFF. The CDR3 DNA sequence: TGTGCCAGTAGTCTACGGACAGGGGGGGTGGCTAGTGAAAGCTCCTACAATGAGCAGTTCTTC.

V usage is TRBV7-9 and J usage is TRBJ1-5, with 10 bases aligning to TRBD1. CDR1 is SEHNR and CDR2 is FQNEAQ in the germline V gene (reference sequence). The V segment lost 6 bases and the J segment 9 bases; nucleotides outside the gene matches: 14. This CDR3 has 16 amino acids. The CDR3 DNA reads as TGTGCCAGCAGTTCATTGGGACAGGGGCCGATTAGGCCCCAGCATTTT. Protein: CASSSLGQGPIRPQHF.

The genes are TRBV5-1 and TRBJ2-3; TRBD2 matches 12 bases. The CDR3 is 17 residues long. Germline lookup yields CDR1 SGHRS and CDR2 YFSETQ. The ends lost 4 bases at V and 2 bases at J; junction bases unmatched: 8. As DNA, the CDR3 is TGCGCCAGCAGCCAGGGACTAGCGGGCCAAATCACAGATACGCAGTATTTT. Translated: CASSQGLAGQITDTQYF.

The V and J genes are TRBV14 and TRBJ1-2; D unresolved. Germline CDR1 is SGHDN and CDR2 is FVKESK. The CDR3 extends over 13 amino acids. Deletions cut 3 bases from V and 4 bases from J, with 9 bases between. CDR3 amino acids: CASSQGSLYGYTF. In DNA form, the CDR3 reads TGTGCCAGCAGCCAGGGCAGCCTCTATGGCTACACCTTC.

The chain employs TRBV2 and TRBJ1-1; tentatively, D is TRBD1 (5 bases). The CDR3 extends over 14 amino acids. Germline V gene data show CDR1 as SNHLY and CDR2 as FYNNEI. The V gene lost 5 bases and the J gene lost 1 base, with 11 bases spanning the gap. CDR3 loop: CASSLSGRNTEAFF. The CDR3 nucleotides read TGTGCCAGCAGTCTCTCAGGGAGGAACACTGAAGCTTTCTTT.

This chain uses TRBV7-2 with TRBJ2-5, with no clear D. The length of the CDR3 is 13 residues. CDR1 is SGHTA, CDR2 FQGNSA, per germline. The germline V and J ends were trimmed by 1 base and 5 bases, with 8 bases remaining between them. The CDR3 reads CASSLELLETQYF. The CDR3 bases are TGTGCCAGCAGCTTAGAGCTGTTGGAGACCCAGTACTTC.

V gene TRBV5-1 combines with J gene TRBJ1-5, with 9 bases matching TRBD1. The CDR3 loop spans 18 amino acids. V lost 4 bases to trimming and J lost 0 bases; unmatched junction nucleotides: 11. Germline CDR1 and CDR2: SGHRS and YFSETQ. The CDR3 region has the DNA TGCGCCAGCAGCCCTGGGACAGGGTCGGCGTATAGCAATCAGCCCCAGCATTTT. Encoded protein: CASSPGTGSAYSNQPQHF. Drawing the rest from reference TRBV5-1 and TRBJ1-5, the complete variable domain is KAGVTQTPRYLIKTRGQQVTLSCSPISGHRSVSWYQQTPGQGLQFLFEYFSETQRNKGNFPGRFSGRQFSNSRSEMNVSTLELGDSALYLCASSPGTGSAYSNQPQHFGDGTRLSIL.

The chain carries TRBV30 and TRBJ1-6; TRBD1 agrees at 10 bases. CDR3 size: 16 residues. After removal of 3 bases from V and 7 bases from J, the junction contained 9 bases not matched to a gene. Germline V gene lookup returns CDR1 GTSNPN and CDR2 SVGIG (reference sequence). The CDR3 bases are TGTGCCTGGAGGGTAGTGACAGGGGGCTGGAATTCACCCCTCCACTTT. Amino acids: CAWRVVTGGWNSPLHF.

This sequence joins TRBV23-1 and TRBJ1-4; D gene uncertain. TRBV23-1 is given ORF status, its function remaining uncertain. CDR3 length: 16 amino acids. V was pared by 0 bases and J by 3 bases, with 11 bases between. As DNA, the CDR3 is TGCGCCAGCAGTCAATCGGAGAAGATTCCTAATGAAAAACTGTTTTTT. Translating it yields CASSQSEKIPNEKLFF.

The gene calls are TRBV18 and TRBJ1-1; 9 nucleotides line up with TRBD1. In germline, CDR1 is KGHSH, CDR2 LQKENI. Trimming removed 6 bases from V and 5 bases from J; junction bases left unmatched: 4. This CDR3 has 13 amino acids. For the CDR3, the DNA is TGTGCCAGCTCTACAGGGGGCTGGACTGAAGCTTTCTTT. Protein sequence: CASSTGGWTEAFF. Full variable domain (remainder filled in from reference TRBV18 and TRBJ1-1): NAGVMQNPRHLVRRRGQEARLRCSPMKGHSHVYWYRQLPEEGLKFMVYLQKENIIDESGMPKERFSAEFPKEGPSILRIQQVVRGDSAAYFCASSTGGWTEAFFGQGTRLTVV.

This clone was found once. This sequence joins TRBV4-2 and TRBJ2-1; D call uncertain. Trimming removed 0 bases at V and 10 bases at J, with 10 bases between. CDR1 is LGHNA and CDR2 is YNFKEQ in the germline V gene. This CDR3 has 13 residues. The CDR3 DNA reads TGTGCCAGCAGCCAAGAGCGGCCCACGGAGCAGTTCTTC. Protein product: CASSQERPTEQFF.

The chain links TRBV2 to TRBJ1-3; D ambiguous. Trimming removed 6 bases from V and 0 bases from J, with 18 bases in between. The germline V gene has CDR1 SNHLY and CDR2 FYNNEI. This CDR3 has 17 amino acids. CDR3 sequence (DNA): TGTGCCAGCAGAGTGGTCGGGCAAACTCCCTCTGGAAACACCATATATTTT. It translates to CASRVVGQTPSGNTIYF.

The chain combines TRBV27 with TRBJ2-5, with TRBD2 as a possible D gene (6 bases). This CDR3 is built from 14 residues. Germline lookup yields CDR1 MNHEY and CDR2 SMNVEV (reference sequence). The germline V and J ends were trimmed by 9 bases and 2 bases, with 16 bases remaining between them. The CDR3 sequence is CASGGVAGQETQYF. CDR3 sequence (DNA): TGTGCCAGTGGCGGGGTCGCGGGGCAAGAGACCCAGTACTTC.

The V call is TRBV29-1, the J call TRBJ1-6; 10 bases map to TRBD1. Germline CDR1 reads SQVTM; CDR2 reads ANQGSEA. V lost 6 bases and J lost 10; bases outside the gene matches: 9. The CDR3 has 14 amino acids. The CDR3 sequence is CSVGTGTGESPLHF. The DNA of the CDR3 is TGCAGCGTGGGAACCGGGACAGGGGAATCACCCCTCCACTTT.